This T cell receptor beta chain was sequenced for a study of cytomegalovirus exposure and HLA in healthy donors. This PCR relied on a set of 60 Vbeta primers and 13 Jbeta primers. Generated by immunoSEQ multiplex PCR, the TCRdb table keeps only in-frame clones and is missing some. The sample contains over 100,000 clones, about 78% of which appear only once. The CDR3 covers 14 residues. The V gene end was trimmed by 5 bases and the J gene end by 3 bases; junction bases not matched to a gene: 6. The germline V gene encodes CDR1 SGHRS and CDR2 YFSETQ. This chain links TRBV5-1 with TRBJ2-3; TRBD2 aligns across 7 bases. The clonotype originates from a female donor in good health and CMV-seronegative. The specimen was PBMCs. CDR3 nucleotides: TGCGCCAGCAGACGGGCTAGCGGTACAGATACGCAGTATTTT. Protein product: CASRRASGTDTQYF.